The 27 T cell receptor beta chains in this list originate from one sample, sequenced in a study of blood T cell repertoires in COVID-19. TCRdb keeps only in-frame clones here, not all; method: immunoSEQ multiplex PCR. The table has about 360,000 clones, more than 70% seen once. Source material: PBMCs or T cells enriched from blood (not recorded which). Receptors were obtained from a man in his thirties or forties who had recovered from COVID-19.

The chain couples TRBV12-3 or TRBV12-4 to TRBJ2-7, with 7 bases that match TRBD1. This CDR3 spans 13 amino acids. The V segment lost 6 bases and the J segment 5 bases; nucleotides outside the gene matches: 7. CDR3 nucleotide sequence: TGTGCCAGCAGGGCGACAGGGATCGACGAGCAGTACTTC. It yields the protein CASRATGIDEQYF.

This chain links TRBV30 with TRBJ1-2; perhaps TRBD1 as D (6 bases). The CDR3 is 12 residues long. The V gene lost 4 bases and the J gene lost 8 bases, with 14 bases spanning the gap. Germline values: CDR1 GTSNPN, CDR2 SVGIG (reference sequence). The CDR3 region has the DNA TGTGCCTGGACCCGGGACATGTCAGGCTACACCTTC. Residues: CAWTRDMSGYTF.

The V call is TRBV6-2 or TRBV6-3, the J call TRBJ1-1, with no clear D. Germline CDR1 is MNHEY and CDR2 is SVGEGT. With 5 bases removed from V and 4 bases from J, the gap between germline ends came to 17 bases. This CDR3 has 15 amino acids. CDR3: CASSDPLAGFTEAFF. The DNA for the CDR3 is TGTGCCAGCAGTGACCCTTTAGCCGGGTTCACTGAAGCTTTCTTT.

The chain carries TRBV9 and TRBJ1-1; the match to TRBD1 covers 8 bases. The CDR3 runs to 13 residues. Trimming cost V 4 bases and J 11 bases; bases outside gene matches: 10. CDR1 is SGDLS and CDR2 is YYNGEE in the germline V gene. CDR3: CASSPGGAQNAFF. The CDR3 DNA follows: TGTGCCAGCAGCCCAGGGGGCGCCCAAAATGCTTTCTTT.

The chain recombines TRBV6-5 with TRBJ2-3; D perhaps matches TRBD2 (5 bases). CDR1 is MNHEY and CDR2 is SVGAGI in the germline V gene. The CDR3 is made up of 14 amino acids. Trimming removed 6 bases from V and 0 bases from J, with 10 bases in between. CDR3 DNA: TGTGCCAGCAGCGACCCGGGAAGCACAGATACGCAGTATTTT. Translation gives CASSDPGSTDTQYF.

The chain uses TRBV30 and TRBJ1-2; perhaps TRBD1 as D (6 bases). Germline V gene sequence: CDR1 GTSNPN, CDR2 SVGIG (reference sequence). The CDR3 is made up of 12 amino acids. Between the trimmed V and J ends, which lost 2 bases and 7 bases, there was a span of 11 bases. The CDR3 region is CAWSSGVGGYTF. The CDR3 DNA sequence: TGTGCCTGGAGTTCAGGGGTTGGTGGCTACACCTTC.

The chain links TRBV6-5 to TRBJ1-1, with D possibly being TRBD1 (5 bases). V lost 7 bases and J lost 8, with 20 bases in between. This CDR3 spans 14 amino acids. Germline V gives CDR1 MNHEY, CDR2 SVGAGI. The CDR3, as DNA: TGTGCCAGCATCAAAAGCAGGGTTGAATCGGAAGCTTTCTTT. Protein sequence: CASIKSRVESEAFF.

This rearrangement joins TRBV3-1 (or the pseudogene TRBV3-2) to TRBJ2-6; D is perhaps TRBD1 (6 bases). Germline CDR1 reads LGHDT; CDR2 reads YNNKEL (reference sequence). This CDR3 contains 18 residues. V was cut by 0 bases and J by 0 bases, with 12 bases left in between. The CDR3 loop reads CASSQDMTGFSGANVLTF. The CDR3 bases are TGTGCCAGCAGCCAAGATATGACAGGCTTCTCTGGGGCCAACGTCCTGACTTTC.

This sequence joins TRBV5-1 and TRBJ2-3, with D perhaps TRBD2 (5 bases). Trimming stripped 0 bases from V and 14 bases from J, with 22 bases between. The CDR3 runs 15 residues. Germline assignment: CDR1 SGHRS and CDR2 YFSETQ. CDR3 sequence (DNA): TGCGCCAGCAGCTTGGGCGACGGGATTAGGACGGGCCGGTATTTT. Translating it yields CASSLGDGIRTGRYF.

The gene calls are TRBV12-5 and TRBJ2-6, with a tentative D call TRBD1 (8 bases). Germline CDR1 reads LGHNT; CDR2 reads FRNRAP. The CDR3 loop spans 18 amino acids. Trimming left V 5 bases short and J 0 bases short, with 17 bases between. CDR3 DNA sequence: TGTGCTAGTGGTCCGGAACAGGGGGGGTCCTCTGGGGCCAACGTCCTGACTTTC. It codes for CASGPEQGGSSGANVLTF.

The V call is TRBV7-2, the J call TRBJ2-7, with D possibly matching TRBD1 (6 bases). Trimming cost V 3 bases and J 7 bases, with 22 bases left between them. This CDR3 spans 16 amino acids. Germline lookup yields CDR1 SGHTA and CDR2 FQGNSA. The CDR3 is CASSLGLGQRAREQYF. CDR3 bases: TGTGCCAGCAGCTTGGGCCTGGGACAACGGGCGAGGGAGCAGTACTTC.

V is TRBV3-1 (or the pseudogene TRBV3-2) and J is TRBJ2-5, with 10 bases identical to TRBD2. The V gene end was trimmed by 0 bases and the J gene end by 4 bases; junction bases not matched to a gene: 8. CDR1 LGHDT and CDR2 YNNKEL come from the germline V gene (reference sequence). CDR3 size: 17 residues. This chain's CDR3 is CASSQEEAGGARETQYF. The CDR3 coding sequence is TGTGCCAGCAGCCAAGAGGAAGCGGGGGGGGCCCGAGAGACCCAGTACTTC.

This clone is a singleton in its sample. The chain is built from TRBV10-3 and TRBJ2-7; 9 bases agree with TRBD2. Germline CDR1 reads ENHRY; CDR2 reads SYGVKD. The J segment lost 4 bases and the V segment lost 2 bases, leaving 9 bases of the junction unmatched. The CDR3 consists of 16 residues. CDR3: CAISEMGKAGGYEQYF. In DNA form, the CDR3 reads TGTGCCATCAGTGAGATGGGGAAGGCGGGGGGGTACGAGCAGTACTTC.

This rearrangement joins TRBV5-1 to TRBJ2-7, with 9 bases lining up with TRBD1. V gave up 5 bases and J gave up 5 bases; unmatched junction bases: 11. The germline CDR1 and CDR2 sequences are SGHRS and YFSETQ. The CDR3 runs 15 residues. CDR3 protein: CASRILGTGYDEQYF. As DNA, the CDR3 is TGCGCCAGCAGAATCTTGGGGACAGGGTACGACGAGCAGTACTTC.

This chain links TRBV6-2 or TRBV6-3 with TRBJ1-5; D is undetermined. The CDR3 has 12 residues. The germline CDR1 and CDR2 sequences are MNHEY and SVGEGT. The V and J ends lost 5 bases and 9 bases respectively, with 11 bases between them. For the CDR3, the DNA is TGTGCCAGCAGTCCCGAGTTTGGGCCCCAGCATTTT. Translated: CASSPEFGPQHF.

The J gene is TRBJ2-3, the V gene TRBV6-1, with a possible D match to TRBD2 (6 bases). V gave up 2 bases and J gave up 4 bases, with 13 bases separating them. Germline V lookup: CDR1 MNHNS, CDR2 SASEGT. The CDR3 runs 15 residues. In DNA form, the CDR3 reads TGTGCCAGCAGTGAAAAACTAGCTTGGCCAGATACGCAGTATTTT. Translation: CASSEKLAWPDTQYF.

This chain uses TRBV3-1 (or the pseudogene TRBV3-2) with TRBJ1-2; no clear D gene. Germline CDR1 and CDR2: LGHDT and YNNKEL (reference sequence). V dropped 1 base and J dropped 5 bases, with 5 bases sitting between them. The CDR3 covers 12 residues. The CDR3 protein is CASSQGEYGYTF. CDR3 coding DNA: TGTGCCAGCAGCCAAGGAGAATATGGCTACACCTTC.

The chain couples TRBV21-1 to TRBJ2-4; the table assigns TRBD1, which was not confirmed against the DNA. TRBV21-1 is labeled a pseudogene. The CDR3 extends over 16 amino acids. CDR3 coding DNA: TGTGCCAGCAGCCCCCAGGGGCCGCTAGCCAAAAACATTCAGTACTTC. Protein sequence: CASSPQGPLAKNIQYF.

V gene TRBV19 combines with J gene TRBJ1-5, with 7 bases fitting TRBD1. J lost 0 bases, V lost 6 bases, and 8 bases had no gene match. This CDR3 comprises 16 residues. Germline V CDR1 and CDR2: LNHDA, SQIVND (reference sequence). CDR3 sequence reads: CASSSGTVYSNQPQHF. The CDR3 DNA sequence: TGTGCCAGTAGCTCCGGGACAGTGTATAGCAATCAGCCCCAGCATTTT.

This clone was seen just once. This sequence joins TRBV15 and TRBJ1-1, with D possibly matching TRBD1 (6 bases). From germline, CDR1 is LNHNV and CDR2 YYDKDF (reference sequence). CDR3 length equals 13 residues. Between the trimmed V and J ends, which lost 7 bases and 3 bases, there was a span of 12 bases. The CDR3 region has the DNA TGTGCCACCACACAGGGAGGGGACACTGAAGCTTTCTTT. This codes for CATTQGGDTEAFF. Full variable domain (missing parts from reference TRBV15 and TRBJ1-1): DAMVIQNPRYQVTQFGKPVTLSCSQTLNHNVMYWYQQKSSQAPKLLFHYYDKDFNNEADTPDNFQSRRPNTSFCFLDIRSPGLGDTAMYLCATTQGGDTEAFFGQGTRLTVV.

This clone was seen more than once but under ten times. The rearrangement joins TRBV9 to TRBJ2-7; 8 bases agree with TRBD2. The CDR3 is 15 residues long. V trimming: 4 bases; J trimming: 5 bases; junction bases outside the gene matches: 11. The germline CDR1 and CDR2 sequences are SGDLS and YYNGEE. The CDR3 coding sequence is TGTGCCAGCAGCCCTTGGGGCGGGGGGTTCCACGAGCAGTACTTC. Encoded protein: CASSPWGGGFHEQYF.

The V and J genes are TRBV20-1 and TRBJ1-2; possible D gene TRBD1, 5 bases. Germline V gene data show CDR1 as DFQATT and CDR2 as SNEGSKA (reference sequence). The CDR3 has 13 amino acids. V was clipped by 3 bases and J by 4 bases, with 12 bases between them. CDR3 bases: TGCAGTGCTAGTGAGGGGCGGAGCTATGGCTACACCTTC. Translation: CSASEGRSYGYTF.

V is TRBV19 and J is TRBJ1-3; no clear D gene. This CDR3 is built from 14 residues. CDR1 and CDR2 (germline): LNHDA, SQIVND (reference sequence). The germline V and J ends were trimmed by 8 bases and 0 bases, with 11 bases remaining between them. CDR3 nucleotides: TGTGCCAGTCGGTCATCCAACTCTGGAAACACCATATATTTT. It specifies CASRSSNSGNTIYF.

The chain has TRBV25-1 and TRBJ2-7; D unresolved. Germline V CDR1 and CDR2: MGHDK, SYGVNS. The CDR3 is 13 residues long. Between the trimmed V and J ends, which lost 9 bases and 0 bases, there was a span of 12 bases. The CDR3 here is CASCGVFSYEQYF. Here the CDR3 DNA reads TGTGCCAGTTGTGGAGTTTTCTCCTACGAGCAGTACTTC.

This clone was recorded only once. The chain employs TRBV9 and TRBJ1-2, with 7 bases matching TRBD1. J lost 1 base, V lost 4 bases, and 10 bases had no gene match. Germline loops: CDR1 SGDLS, CDR2 YYNGEE. The CDR3 is made up of 16 amino acids. DNA of the CDR3: TGTGCCAGCAGCTTAGACCGGGACAGCCATAACTATGGCTACACCTTC. Translated: CASSLDRDSHNYGYTF.

The gene calls are TRBV6-2 or TRBV6-3 and TRBJ2-7, with 7 bases fitting TRBD2. With V trimmed by 5 bases and J by 2 bases, 6 bases remained unmatched. Per the germline V gene, CDR1 is MNHEY and CDR2 is SVGEGT. This CDR3 contains 14 residues. CDR3: CASSPSGATYEQYF. The CDR3 DNA reads as TGTGCCAGCAGTCCCAGCGGGGCTACCTACGAGCAGTACTTC.

The chain carries TRBV10-2 and TRBJ2-3, with TRBD2 matching over 7 bases. Germline CDR1 WSHSY, CDR2 SAAADI. This CDR3 spans 14 amino acids. V lost 6 bases to trimming and J lost 0 bases; unmatched junction nucleotides: 3. In DNA form, the CDR3 reads TGCGCCAGCAGGGGGGGGACTAGCACAGATACGCAGTATTTT. Its protein product is CASRGGTSTDTQYF.